The 31 T cell receptor beta chains given below trace back to one sample, sequenced in a study of OX40 agonist ivuxolimab in advanced cancers. The assay was immunoSEQ multiplex PCR, and TCRdb's table has in-frame clones only and misses some. This table holds around 24,000 clones, around 79% found once. Sequenced here: CD4+ or CD8+ T cells sorted from blood, sampled in a trial of the OX40 agonist ivuxolimab. The source of these receptors is an adult with an advanced solid tumor such as melanoma, head and neck, liver or kidney cancer.

The chain has TRBV5-6 and TRBJ1-1, with D possibly TRBD1 on 6 matching bases. V dropped 0 bases and J dropped 4 bases, with 19 bases sitting between them. CDR3 length: 17 residues. Germline V gives CDR1 SGHDT, CDR2 YYEEEE. CDR3 bases: TGTGCCAGCAGCTTGGACGTGACAGGCCTTGGGATCACTGAAGCTTTCTTT. Its translation is CASSLDVTGLGITEAFF.

This chain connects TRBV6-4 to TRBJ2-1; 9 bases agree with TRBD1. CDR1 MRHNA and CDR2 SNTAGT come from the germline V gene. V dropped 3 bases and J dropped 4; count of bases not matched to a gene: 4. The CDR3 runs 15 residues. CDR3 protein: CASSEGTGRYNEQFF. CDR3 DNA: TGTGCCAGCAGTGAGGGGACAGGGAGGTACAATGAGCAGTTCTTC.

The chain is built from TRBV7-9 and TRBJ2-7; no firm D call. V lost 2 bases and J 5 bases, leaving 10 bases between the germline ends. CDR3 length: 13 residues. Germline V gives CDR1 SEHNR, CDR2 FQNEAQ (reference sequence). The CDR3 spells CASSLSGTNEQYF. The CDR3 region has the DNA TGTGCCAGCAGCTTATCAGGTACCAACGAGCAGTACTTC.

The chain couples TRBV28 to TRBJ2-1; the D gene is possibly TRBD2 (7 bases). The CDR3 totals 15 residues. Trimming cost V 5 bases and J 4 bases, with 15 bases left between them. Germline lookup yields CDR1 MDHEN and CDR2 SYDVKM. CDR3 in DNA: TGTGCCAGCAGTCTAACTAGGGGGGGATACAATGAGCAGTTCTTC. Translation gives CASSLTRGGYNEQFF.

The chain has TRBV5-6 and TRBJ2-5; 8 bases match TRBD2. CDR1 and CDR2 from the germline V gene are SGHDT and YYEEEE. J was trimmed by 1 base and V by 0 bases; bases with no gene match: 8. The CDR3 totals 17 residues. The CDR3 reads CASSLVGSGGTQETQYF. CDR3 DNA sequence: TGTGCCAGCAGCTTGGTCGGGTCGGGGGGGACCCAAGAGACCCAGTACTTC. The whole variable domain, remainder taken from reference TRBV5-6 and TRBJ2-5, is DAGVTQSPTHLIKTRGQQVTLRCSPKSGHDTVSWYQQALGQGPQFIFQYYEEEERQRGNFPDRFSGHQFPNYSSELNVNALLLGDSALYLCASSLVGSGGTQETQYFGPGTRLLVL.

This clone was seen only once. The rearrangement joins TRBV9 to TRBJ1-1, with TRBD1 as a possible D gene (6 bases). In germline, CDR1 is SGDLS, CDR2 YYNGEE. Trimming shortened V by 0 bases and J by 3 bases, and 9 bases separated the two germline ends. CDR3 length: 14 amino acids. CDR3 coding DNA: TGTGCCAGCAGCGTAGGGGCAGGGGACACTGAAGCTTTCTTT. Translation gives CASSVGAGDTEAFF.

The CDR3 here is CASSPAGLAGGETQYF. In nucleotides, the CDR3 is TGTGCCAGCAGCCCGGCAGGACTAGCGGGTGGCGAGACCCAGTACTTC. The chain has TRBV5-4 and TRBJ2-5; TRBD2 matches 11 bases. Germline CDR1 is SGHNT and CDR2 is YYREEE (reference sequence). J gave up 5 bases and V 4 bases, and 10 bases lay outside the gene matches. This CDR3 has 16 residues.

The V gene is TRBV6-1, the J gene TRBJ1-2; D not certain. This CDR3 spans 14 amino acids. Trimming pared 6 bases from V and 2 bases from J, leaving 13 bases between. Germline CDR1 is MNHNS and CDR2 is SASEGT. CDR3 protein: CASRAGVRNYGYTF. The CDR3 DNA is TGTGCCAGCAGGGCAGGAGTGCGGAACTATGGCTACACCTTC.

This chain links TRBV5-6 with TRBJ1-2; 8 bases map to TRBD1. After removal of 4 bases from V and 8 bases from J, the junction contained 7 bases not matched to a gene. In germline, CDR1 is SGHDT, CDR2 YYEEEE. This CDR3 is 13 amino acids long. The CDR3 reads CASSPGTGSGYTF. The CDR3 nucleotides are TGTGCCAGCAGCCCCGGGACAGGCAGCGGCTACACCTTC.

The rearrangement uses TRBV21-1 and TRBJ2-5; the listed D gene, TRBD2, was not tested against the DNA. TRBV21-1 is tagged as a pseudogene. CDR3 length: 18 residues. CDR3 sequence (DNA): TGTGCCAGCAGCAACTTGTACCAACTCGGGGTAGTTGGGGAGACCCAGTACTTC. Amino acids: CASSNLYQLGVVGETQYF.

J is TRBJ2-2 and V is TRBV5-1; D remains ambiguous. V lost 0 bases to trimming and J lost 0 bases, with 15 bases between them. This CDR3 is 18 amino acids long. Germline V gene sequence: CDR1 SGHRS, CDR2 YFSETQ. Written as DNA, the CDR3 is TGCGCCAGCAGCTTGGCCCCGGACCGAGTTACGAACACCGGGGAGCTGTTTTTT. Its protein is CASSLAPDRVTNTGELFF.

This clone appeared a single time. CDR3 residues: CASAHYSSDLAYEQYF. DNA of the CDR3: TGTGCCAGCGCACACTATTCTAGCGATCTAGCCTACGAGCAGTACTTC. The gene calls are TRBV19 and TRBJ2-7; a possible D gene is TRBD2 (6 bases). Trimming left V 9 bases short and J 2 bases short, with 23 bases between. The CDR3 is made up of 16 amino acids. Germline-derived CDR1 and CDR2 are LNHDA and SQIVND (reference sequence).

The chain links TRBV7-2 to TRBJ2-2, with D maybe TRBD1 (5 bases). The V and J ends lost 8 bases and 6 bases respectively, with 13 bases between them. CDR3 length equals 13 residues. Germline lookup yields CDR1 SGHTA and CDR2 FQGNSA. CDR3 amino acids: CASGGWGSGELFF. In DNA form, the CDR3 reads TGTGCCAGCGGCGGTTGGGGCTCCGGGGAGCTGTTTTTT.

The rearrangement uses TRBV27 and TRBJ1-2; D is undetermined. Germline loops: CDR1 MNHEY, CDR2 SMNVEV (reference sequence). This CDR3 region has 13 residues. Trimming removed 2 bases at V and 4 bases at J, with 8 bases between. The DNA for the CDR3 is TGTGCCAGCAGTTTACCCCTTCTCTATGGCTACACCTTC. It encodes CASSLPLLYGYTF.

The chain has TRBV27 and TRBJ2-3; D is perhaps TRBD2 (5 bases). This CDR3 contains 14 residues. V was pared by 8 bases and J by 1 base, with 13 bases between. Germline CDR1 MNHEY, CDR2 SMNVEV (reference sequence). CDR3: CASGEIRGTDTQYF. In nucleotides, the CDR3 is TGTGCCAGCGGGGAGATAAGGGGCACAGATACGCAGTATTTT.

The chain carries TRBV6-5 and TRBJ1-5; tentative D call: TRBD1 (5 bases). The CDR3 totals 15 residues. Trimming pared 2 bases from V and 7 bases from J, leaving 15 bases between. Germline loops: CDR1 MNHEY, CDR2 SVGAGI. The CDR3 nucleotides read TGTGCCAGCAGTTACGGGACCGGACCGGGACAGCCCCAGCATTTT. Translated: CASSYGTGPGQPQHF.

This chain joins TRBV2 and TRBJ2-1, with 10 positions matching TRBD2. The CDR3 runs to 16 residues. The germline V gene has CDR1 SNHLY and CDR2 FYNNEI. The junction had 8 bases not matched to a gene; V was cut back by 4 bases and J by 5 bases. The CDR3, as DNA: TGTGCCAGCAGTGTTGGGCTAGCGGGGGCCCACAATGAGCAGTTCTTC. Encoded protein: CASSVGLAGAHNEQFF.

This clone turned up a few times. The V gene is TRBV19, the J gene TRBJ1-3; no clear D. The germline V gene has CDR1 LNHDA and CDR2 SQIVND (reference sequence). The ends were cut back, 3 bases at V and 0 bases at J, with 6 bases in the middle. The CDR3 is 14 amino acids. CDR3 sequence: CASSIAVSGNTIYF. In DNA, the CDR3 is TGTGCCAGTAGTATTGCAGTCTCTGGAAACACCATATATTTT.

This clone was seen more than once but under ten times. The rearrangement joins TRBV9 to TRBJ2-3, with TRBD2 identical over 9 bases. CDR1 is SGDLS, CDR2 YYNGEE, per germline. The V segment lost 0 bases and the J segment 0 bases; nucleotides outside the gene matches: 2. This CDR3 comprises 16 residues. The CDR3 loop is CASSVEGTSSTDTQYF. The CDR3 DNA reads as TGTGCCAGCAGCGTAGAGGGGACTAGCAGCACAGATACGCAGTATTTT.

This rearrangement joins TRBV28 to TRBJ2-5, with D maybe TRBD2 (6 bases). The V gene lost 5 bases and the J gene lost 1 base, with 23 bases spanning the gap. The CDR3 length is 18 residues. From germline, CDR1 is MDHEN and CDR2 SYDVKM. The CDR3 nucleotides are TGTGCCAGCAGTCCATCCGAGTGGGGCTGGGGGGTCCAAGAGACCCAGTACTTC. This translates into CASSPSEWGWGVQETQYF. Looking up the rest from reference TRBV28 and TRBJ2-5 gives the full variable domain: DVKVTQSSRYLVKRTGEKVFLECVQDMDHENMFWYRQDPGLGLRLIYFSYDVKMKEKGDIPEGYSVSREKKERFSLILESASTNQTSMYLCASSPSEWGWGVQETQYFGPGTRLLVL.

This sequence joins TRBV19 and TRBJ2-1; D might be TRBD2 (5 bases). Germline CDR1 LNHDA, CDR2 SQIVND (reference sequence). Trimming removed 4 bases from V and 7 bases from J, with 14 bases in between. The CDR3 covers 14 residues. The CDR3 reads CASSTLGLVNEQFF. The CDR3 DNA reads TGTGCCAGTAGTACTTTAGGACTTGTTAATGAGCAGTTCTTC. The entire variable domain, with the rest obtained from reference TRBV19 and TRBJ2-1, is as follows: DGGITQSPKYLFRKEGQNVTLSCEQNLNHDAMYWYRQDPGQGLRLIYYSQIVNDFQKGDIAEGYSVSREKKESFPLTVTSAQKNPTAFYLCASSTLGLVNEQFFGPGTRLTVL.

This clone rates as medium-sized (0.01 to 0.1%). This chain joins TRBV29-1 and TRBJ2-2; D gene uncertain. CDR1 SQVTM and CDR2 ANQGSEA come from the germline V gene. The CDR3 is 14 amino acids. V lost 0 bases and J 0 bases, leaving 5 bases between the germline ends. CDR3 nucleotide sequence: TGCAGCGTTGAAGACCCGGCGAACACCGGGGAGCTGTTTTTT. Translating it yields CSVEDPANTGELFF.

The rearrangement uses TRBV28 and TRBJ1-4, with TRBD1 matching 8 bases. CDR3 length equals 16 residues. With V trimmed by 3 bases and J by 6 bases, 9 bases remained unmatched. Germline CDR1 reads MDHEN; CDR2 reads SYDVKM. The CDR3 DNA reads as TGTGCCAGCAGTTTGTCCACCGGGACAGGAGATGAAAAACTGTTTTTT. Its protein is CASSLSTGTGDEKLFF.

Only one count was recorded for this clone. The gene calls are TRBV11-1 and TRBJ2-7, with D tentatively TRBD1 or TRBD2 (6 bases each). Per germline, CDR1 SGHAT and CDR2 FQDESV (reference sequence). V lost 3 bases to trimming and J lost 2 bases, with 14 bases between them. The CDR3 consists of 15 residues. In nucleotides, the CDR3 is TGTGCCAGCAGCTTCTTCCTCGGGGGCGCCTACGAGCAGTACTTC. Amino acids: CASSFFLGGAYEQYF.

V gene TRBV4-1 combines with J gene TRBJ2-7; no definite D call. CDR3 length: 14 residues. Germline values: CDR1 MGHRA, CDR2 YSYEKL. Trimming removed 1 base from V and 2 bases from J, with 9 bases in between. The CDR3 region is CASSQGVGTYEQYF. In nucleotides, the CDR3 is TGCGCCAGCAGCCAAGGCGTCGGTACCTACGAGCAGTACTTC.

This sequence joins TRBV11-3 and TRBJ2-1; the D gene is possibly TRBD2 (6 bases). The V gene's germline CDR1 is SGHNT and CDR2 YENEEA. CDR3 length: 15 residues. Trimming stripped 8 bases from V and 8 bases from J, with 22 bases between. CDR3 in amino acids: CASRGTSGFGDEQFF. CDR3 in DNA: TGTGCCAGCCGCGGAACCAGCGGGTTTGGTGATGAGCAGTTCTTC.

This CDR3 is CASSWTSRGTGGYEQYF. The CDR3 DNA sequence: TGTGCCAGCAGCTGGACTTCACGCGGGACAGGGGGCTACGAGCAGTACTTC. J is TRBJ2-7 and V is TRBV5-6; 11 bases agree with TRBD1. The CDR3 is made up of 17 amino acids. Germline V gives CDR1 SGHDT, CDR2 YYEEEE. Trimming cost V 3 bases and J 3 bases; bases outside gene matches: 11.

This chain uses TRBV13 with TRBJ2-5, with 9 bases lining up with TRBD1. Losses at the gene ends were 5 bases for V and 5 bases for J; bases not matched to a gene: 6. The CDR3 contains 14 residues. Germline-derived CDR1 and CDR2 are PRHDT and FYEKMQ (reference sequence). The DNA of the CDR3 is TGTGCCAGCAGCCCAAGACAGGGGGTTGAGACCCAGTACTTC. It yields the protein CASSPRQGVETQYF.

The chain carries TRBV28 and TRBJ2-4, with a tentative D call TRBD1 (6 bases). With 4 bases removed from V and 8 bases from J, the gap between germline ends came to 21 bases. The germline CDR1 and CDR2 sequences are MDHEN and SYDVKM. The CDR3 extends over 16 amino acids. The CDR3 here is CASSSPRDTVYHIQYF. CDR3 DNA: TGTGCCAGCAGTTCCCCCCGGGACACCGTGTATCACATTCAGTACTTC.

Concerning this clone itself: At one of its ends the junction is not consistent with the germline gene, which may arise from a read error. J is TRBJ2-7 and V is TRBV5-1; D remains unclear. Per germline, CDR1 SGHRS and CDR2 YFSETQ. This CDR3 region has 11 residues. This CDR3 is CASSFEYEQYF. Here the CDR3 DNA reads TGTGCCAGCAGCTTCGAGTACGAGCAGTACTTC.

V is TRBV5-1 and J is TRBJ2-5, with 8 bases identical to TRBD2. V lost 2 bases and J lost 5; bases outside the gene matches: 11. Germline V CDR1 and CDR2: SGHRS, YFSETQ. The CDR3 contains 16 residues. Written as DNA, the CDR3 is TGCGCCAGCAGCTTTCACAGCGGGGGTGCCGGGGAGACCCAGTACTTC. It specifies CASSFHSGGAGETQYF.